Listed here are 18 T cell receptor beta chains from one sample, sequenced in a study of molecular identifiers for immune sequencing clone quantification. TCRdb passed the PCR reads through MiXCR, listing each CDR3 protein once. The sample consists of roughly 50,000 distinct CDR3 sequences, 25% of them appearing once. Sequenced input: naive CD8+ T cells from blood, with Jurkat cell RNA spiked in. The subset denotes: FACS-sorted CD8+CD4-CCR7+CD45RA+ naive T cells. The receptors derive from a human donor in good health. Some libraries in this study had Jurkat cell RNA spiked in.

A word on this clonotype: A much larger clonotype is one base distant, so this may be a read error. The chain combines TRBV6-2 or TRBV6-3 with TRBJ1-1; D might be TRBD1 (5 bases). V was cut by 2 bases and J by 1 base, with 17 bases left in between. The CDR3 length is 17 residues. Germline CDR1 is MNHEY and CDR2 is SVGEGT. CDR3 region: CASSYTGQGSTNTEAFF. The CDR3 region has the DNA TGTGCCAGCAGTTACACTGGCCAGGGCAGCACGAACACTGAAGCTTTCTTT.

This clonotype was counted ten times or more. Here the CDR3 reads CASSPAGTSNTGELFF. The CDR3 bases are TGTGCCAGCAGCCCAGCAGGGACTTCGAACACCGGGGAGCTGTTTTTT. The chain employs TRBV14 and TRBJ2-2, with D tentatively TRBD2 (6 bases). Germline V gene sequence: CDR1 SGHDN, CDR2 FVKESK. CDR3 length equals 16 residues. Trimming pared 4 bases from V and 0 bases from J, leaving 12 bases between.

Notes on this clonotype: This may be a read error, as it is one base from a much larger clone. CDR3 protein: CSARTGDAEAFF. The CDR3 coding sequence is TGCAGTGCTAGAACAGGGGACGCTGAAGCTTTCTTT. The genes are TRBV20-1 and TRBJ1-1; TRBD1 matches at 7 bases. The CDR3 consists of 12 residues. Germline assignment: CDR1 DFQATT and CDR2 SNEGSKA (reference sequence). Unmatched junction bases numbered 3, after V lost 2 bases and J lost 6 bases.

This chain joins TRBV20-1 and TRBJ2-1; tentatively, D is TRBD2 (6 bases). The germline V gene has CDR1 DFQATT and CDR2 SNEGSKA (reference sequence). V was cut by 6 bases and J by 3 bases, with 24 bases left in between. This CDR3 has 17 residues. This CDR3 is CSARGSGRRTVYNEQFF. The CDR3 coding sequence is TGCAGTGCCCGGGGTAGCGGTAGGCGTACGGTCTACAATGAGCAGTTCTTC.

This clonotype occurred once. Given a much more abundant clone one base away, this may be a read error. In nucleotides, the CDR3 is TGTGCCTGCAGTTTACCCGCACGGCTGGCTGGAAACACCATATATTTT. Translation: CACSLPARLAGNTIYF. The rearrangement uses TRBV27 and TRBJ1-3; D is undetermined. In germline, CDR1 is MNHEY, CDR2 SMNVEV (reference sequence). The CDR3 is 16 amino acids.

There are many counts of this clonotype. The CDR3: CAWTGLAGISYNEQFF. The DNA of the CDR3 is TGTGCCTGGACTGGACTAGCAGGTATCTCCTACAATGAGCAGTTCTTC. The chain combines TRBV30 with TRBJ2-1; TRBD2 aligns across 8 bases. Germline V gives CDR1 GTSNPN, CDR2 SVGIG (reference sequence). The CDR3 is 16 amino acids. The junction had 8 bases not matched to a gene; V was cut back by 4 bases and J by 0 bases.

The gene calls are TRBV4-1 and TRBJ2-3; TRBD1 or TRBD2 may be the D gene (6 bases each). V dropped 1 base and J dropped 4 bases, with 12 bases sitting between them. The CDR3 is 15 residues long. Germline V gives CDR1 MGHRA, CDR2 YSYEKL. CDR3 in amino acids: CASSQAWGAADTQYF. The CDR3 region has the DNA TGCGCCAGCAGCCAAGCTTGGGGGGCCGCAGATACGCAGTATTTT.

Comment on this clonotype: Its ends do not fully match the called genes, so a read error is possible. The chain has TRBV7-2 and TRBJ2-3; TRBD2 is a possible D gene (6 bases). The CDR3 extends over 16 amino acids. Germline V gene data show CDR1 as SGHTA and CDR2 as FQGNSA. This CDR3 reads CASSLEGIAATATQYF. The CDR3, as DNA: TGTGCCAGCAGCTTAGAGGGCATAGCGGCAACAGCTACGCAGTATTTT.

This clonotype was seen ten or more times. The chain couples TRBV6-2 or TRBV6-3 to TRBJ1-2; possible D gene TRBD1, 5 bases. The CDR3 covers 13 residues. Germline loops: CDR1 MNHEY, CDR2 SVGEGT. The germline V and J ends were trimmed by 5 bases and 3 bases, with 10 bases remaining between them. CDR3 DNA: TGTGCCAGCAGTCAGGACACCTACTATGGCTACACCTTC. Residues: CASSQDTYYGYTF.

This clonotype was recorded at least ten times. The chain uses TRBV12-3 or TRBV12-4 and TRBJ1-4, with unresolved D. The length of the CDR3 is 12 residues. V lost 5 bases, J lost 5 bases, and 6 bases lay in between. CDR3 residues: CASSLLNEKLFF. Written as DNA, the CDR3 is TGTGCCAGCAGTCTCCTAAATGAAAAACTGTTTTTT.

On this clonotype: Being one base from a much bigger clone, this may be a read error. No conserved phenylalanine or tryptophan ends this CDR3, so it is likely a read error. This chain joins TRBV19 and TRBJ2-3, with unresolved D. Per the germline V gene, CDR1 is LNHDA and CDR2 is SQIVND (reference sequence). This CDR3 has 16 amino acids. Trimming cost V 7 bases and J 6 bases, with 23 bases left between them. The CDR3 DNA sequence: TGTGCCAGTACCCCGTATAATTGGAAGCACGGTGATACGCAGTATCTT. Translating it yields CASTPYNWKHGDTQYL.

V is TRBV5-3 and J is TRBJ2-7; D is uncertain. TRBV5-3 is an ORF, with its function uncertain. This CDR3 has 21 amino acids. Trimming took 8 bases from V and 2 from J, leaving 38 bases between them. For the CDR3, the DNA is TGTGCCAGCCTGTGTGTCGGATCGTCCCGGAGAGAGTGGATTATGACCTACGAGCAGTACTTC. Its protein is CASLCVGSSRREWIMTYEQYF.

This clonotype occurred many times. This sequence joins TRBV9 and TRBJ2-7; the D call may be TRBD1 or TRBD2 (5 bases each). Germline lookup yields CDR1 SGDLS and CDR2 YYNGEE. This CDR3 is 14 amino acids long. Trimming stripped 0 bases from V and 0 bases from J, with 7 bases between. In DNA form, the CDR3 reads TGTGCCAGCAGCGTAGCCGGGACCTCCTACGAGCAGTACTTC. Protein product: CASSVAGTSYEQYF. Full variable domain (missing parts from reference TRBV9 and TRBJ2-7): DSGVTQTPKHLITATGQRVTLRCSPRSGDLSVYWYQQSLDQGLQFLIQYYNGEERAKGNILERFSAQQFPDLHSELNLSSLELGDSALYFCASSVAGTSYEQYFGPGTRLTVT.

This clonotype showed up just once. The rearrangement uses TRBV13 and TRBJ1-6; D call uncertain. In germline, CDR1 is PRHDT, CDR2 FYEKMQ (reference sequence). This CDR3 is built from 14 residues. Trimming removed 8 bases from V and 15 bases from J, with 23 bases in between. In DNA form, the CDR3 reads TGTGCCAGCCGAGCTTGGGCAGCGGATTCATGCCTCCACTTT. Translating gives CASRAWAADSCLHF.

This chain uses TRBV7-9 with TRBJ1-1, with 11 nucleotides matching TRBD1. From germline, CDR1 is SEHNR and CDR2 FQNEAQ (reference sequence). The CDR3 consists of 15 residues. V shed 9 bases and J 5 bases; nucleotides not matched to a gene: 11. This CDR3 reads CARSPDRGQETEAFF. CDR3 DNA: TGTGCCAGGAGCCCGGACAGGGGGCAGGAGACTGAAGCTTTCTTT.

This clonotype was seen at least ten times. The chain couples TRBV29-1 to TRBJ2-3; 8 nucleotides align to TRBD2. The CDR3 totals 18 residues. Germline values: CDR1 SQVTM, CDR2 ANQGSEA. With 7 bases clipped from V and 1 base from J, the junction kept 19 bases outside the gene matches. CDR3 loop: CSAHSAGGRKGGTDTQYF. DNA of the CDR3: TGCAGCGCCCACTCGGCGGGAGGTCGCAAGGGGGGCACAGATACGCAGTATTTT.

The chain links TRBV27 to TRBJ2-1; 7 bases map to TRBD1. Germline assignment: CDR1 MNHEY and CDR2 SMNVEV (reference sequence). This CDR3 spans 18 amino acids. V lost 5 bases, J lost 3 bases, and 16 bases stayed unmatched. The CDR3 bases are TGTGCCAGCAGTCCGAGTTCTTTAGGACAGGATATCTACAATGAGCAGTTCTTC. Translating it yields CASSPSSLGQDIYNEQFF.

This clonotype was recorded at least ten times. The CDR3 DNA is TGCAGCGTCGCCGGGACAGGGACCGCTGGAGCTTTCTTT. This encodes CSVAGTGTAGAFF. This chain uses TRBV29-1 with TRBJ1-1; TRBD1 agrees at 9 bases. With 6 bases clipped from V and 10 bases from J, the junction kept 12 bases outside the gene matches. There are 13 residues in the CDR3. Germline CDR1 SQVTM, CDR2 ANQGSEA.